The sequence of this T cell receptor (beta chain) was determined in a study of T cells after yellow fever vaccination. TCRdb fed the 5' RACE reads into MiXCR, producing one record per CDR3 protein. Among 300,000 to 450,000 distinct CDR3 sequences, around 6.5% were seen once, and the ten largest hold about 15%. Material: PBMCs, obtained 5 days after the yellow fever booster vaccination. This clonotype was sampled from a man aged 30-40 years who received the YFV17D yellow fever vaccine.

CDR3: CASSFIGGSNQPQHF. The CDR3 DNA is TGCGCCAGCAGCTTTATTGGTGGTAGCAATCAGCCCCAGCATTTT. The gene calls are TRBV5-1 and TRBJ1-5; no reliable D call. Germline V gene sequence: CDR1 SGHRS, CDR2 YFSETQ. The germline V and J ends were trimmed by 2 bases and 0 bases, with 9 bases remaining between them. There are 15 residues in the CDR3.